Only a few counts were recorded for the clone carrying this T cell receptor (beta chain). The antigen is not known. PCR was performed a second time for roughly 7 to 12 cycles using a sample-barcoded 5' primer and a J-beta primer mix. Template switching added a 12-random-nucleotide identifier to every cDNA molecule. From the 5' RACE reads, TCRdb called clonotypes with MiXCR, one entry per CDR3 protein. This table holds a few hundred thousand distinct CDR3 sequences, about 27% found once. The data are from a study of blood T cells in healthy people across ages. This CDR3 has 15 residues. The germline V gene encodes CDR1 MNHNS and CDR2 SASEGT. V lost 2 bases to trimming and J lost 1 base, with 11 bases between them. Findings of the study overall: Strong correlation existed between TCR beta diversity and naive T cell percentage.

This sample was also put to use in a study of T cells of mothers and their children. This second report adds: In each mother, TCR beta CDR3 reads exceeded 10 million; in each child, they numbered approximately 3.3 million.

This clonotype was obtained from a boy aged 2 to 10 in good health. Sequenced input: blood. V gene TRBV6-1 combines with J gene TRBJ1-2; tentative D call: TRBD1 (6 bases). CDR3 amino acids: CASSEWDTDNYGYTF. The CDR3 DNA sequence: TGTGCCAGCAGTGAATGGGACACCGATAACTATGGCTACACCTTC.